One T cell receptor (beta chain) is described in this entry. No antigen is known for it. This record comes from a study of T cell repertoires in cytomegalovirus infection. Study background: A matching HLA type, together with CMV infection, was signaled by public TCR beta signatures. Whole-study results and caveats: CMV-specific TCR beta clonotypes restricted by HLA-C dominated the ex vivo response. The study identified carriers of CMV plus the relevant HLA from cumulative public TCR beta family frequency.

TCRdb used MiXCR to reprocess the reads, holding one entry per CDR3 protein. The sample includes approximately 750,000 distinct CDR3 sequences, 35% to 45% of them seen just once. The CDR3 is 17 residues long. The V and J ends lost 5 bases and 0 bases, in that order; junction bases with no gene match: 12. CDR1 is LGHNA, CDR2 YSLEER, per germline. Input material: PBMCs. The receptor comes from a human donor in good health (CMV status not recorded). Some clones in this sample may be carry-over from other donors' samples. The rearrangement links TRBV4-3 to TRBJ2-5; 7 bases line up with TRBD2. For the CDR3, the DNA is TGCGCCAGCAGCGGACACCTGGTCGGGACTAACCAAGAGACCCAGTACTTC. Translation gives CASSGHLVGTNQETQYF.